This T cell receptor (beta chain) was recovered during a study of shared clonotypes between healthy human individuals. The repertoire was sequenced with immunoSEQ multiplex PCR; TCRdb's copy has only in-frame clones and lacks some. The sample consists of some 2,500,000 clones, over 85% of them appearing once. Germline CDR1 reads SGDLS; CDR2 reads YYNGEE. V shed 2 bases and J shed 1 base, with 5 bases lying between them. CDR3 size: 13 residues. There are a few counts of this clone. Sequenced: naive CD4+ T cells from PBMCs. Subset defined: CD45RA+ positively selected. This chain joins TRBV9 and TRBJ2-3; D not certain. The source is a man younger than 35 in good health. Some clones in this sample may be carry-over from other donors' samples. For the CDR3, the DNA is TGTGCCAGCAGCGTTTTGGGCACAGATACGCAGTATTTT. This codes for CASSVLGTDTQYF.